This T cell receptor beta chain stems from a study of shared clonotypes between healthy human individuals. The study, taken as a whole, reports: A generally larger estimated richness was seen in naive subsets than in memory subsets. It was expected that sequencing depth would affect clonotype sharing among donors.

Worth noting for this clone: Its antigen is not known. Other DNA sequences in the same sample also yield this CDR3.

The germline V gene has CDR1 WNHNN and CDR2 SYGVQD (reference sequence). This CDR3 is built from 11 residues. V lost 9 bases and J lost 5, with 9 bases in between. Every donor, a Caucasian adult, lived in Nashville, Tennessee. Profiled with immunoSEQ multiplex PCR; TCRdb holds only in-frame clones, not every one. Altogether approximately 1.5 million clones are present, 95% to 99% being singletons, with the ten largest covering about 0.45%. V is TRBV10-1 and J is TRBJ2-3, with unresolved D. Material for sequencing was naive CD4+ T cells sorted from blood. Subset in this sample: CD45RA+ positively selected. This TCR was recovered from a man aged 25-45 years in good health. In DNA, the CDR3 is TGCGCCAGTTCTACCGGAGATACGCAGTATTTT. Residues: CASSTGDTQYF.